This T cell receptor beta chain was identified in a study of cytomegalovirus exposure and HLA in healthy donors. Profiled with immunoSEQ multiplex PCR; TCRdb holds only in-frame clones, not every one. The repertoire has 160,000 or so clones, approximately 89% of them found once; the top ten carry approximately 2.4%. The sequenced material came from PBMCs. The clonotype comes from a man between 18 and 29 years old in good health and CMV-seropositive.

CDR3 protein: CASSEKQGALGYTF. The CDR3 DNA sequence: TGTGCCAGCTCAGAGAAACAGGGGGCGCTTGGCTACACCTTC. The chain couples TRBV18 to TRBJ1-2; 9 positions agree with TRBD1. The CDR3 is 14 residues long. The V and J ends lost 5 bases and 7 bases, in that order; junction bases with no gene match: 8. From germline, CDR1 is KGHSH and CDR2 LQKENI.